This is a list of T cell receptor beta chains from one sample in a study of cytomegalovirus exposure and HLA in healthy donors. Profiled with immunoSEQ multiplex PCR; TCRdb holds only in-frame clones, not every one. Altogether some 140,000 clones are present, about 80% being singletons, with the ten largest covering around 2%. The sample consisted of PBMCs. The receptors here all came from a man aged 30 to 39 in good health and CMV-seronegative. Each CDR3 is given without its conserved first and last residue.

TRBV29-1	TRBJ2-7	SVVQGVYEQY
TRBV12-5	TRBJ2-3	ASGLAGDGTQY
TRBV5-6	TRBJ2-3	ASSFGASRGDTQY
TRBV5-1	TRBJ2-7	ASSFGRIYEQY
TRBV27	TRBJ2-1	ASTEREDENEQF
TRBV19	TRBJ1-2	ASSLGGTPTLYGYT
TRBV2	TRBJ2-7	ASSYSYEQY
TRBV5-4	-	ASSPAEDYEQY
TRBV5-4	TRBJ2-5	ASSVLEETQY
TRBV7-8	TRBJ2-3	ASSQRLAGGPSTDTQY
TRBV27	TRBJ1-5	ASTLNRGTKYQPQH
TRBV5-1	TRBJ2-7	ASSLGTGQYEQY
TRBV4-1	TRBJ2-1	ASSQERAGEQF
TRBV6-5	TRBJ2-7	ATSTGGSRDEQY
TRBV4-1	TRBJ1-1	ASSPRQGNTEAF
TRBV29-1	TRBJ2-7	SVERRRPLYEQY
TRBV7-9	TRBJ2-3	ASSPFTGVANTDTQY
TRBV18	TRBJ2-5	ASSRDIQETQY
TRBV30	-	AWSRSRVDEQF
TRBV7-9	TRBJ1-1	ASSEPGQGTEAF
TRBV7-9	TRBJ1-1	ASSSALTGGTEAF
TRBV18	TRBJ2-7	ASSPQRRLSGIIEQY